The 11 T cell receptor beta chains below were found in one sample sequenced in a study of PD-1 blockade in classical Hodgkin lymphoma. The table came from immunoSEQ multiplex PCR; TCRdb's copy has only in-frame clones and leaves some out. The sample records 25,000 to 30,000 clones, just under 80% being singletons. Time point reported: cycle 4 day 1 (C4D1), after 6 weeks of nivolumab. Brentuximab vedotin exposure varied among the patients, all of whom had relapsed after autologous stem cell transplantation. This specimen was peripheral blood mononuclear cells (PBMCs), taken before the fourth cycle of nivolumab. Every receptor here comes from a human donor with classical Hodgkin lymphoma.

Here the CDR3 reads CASSLMGNQPQHF. The CDR3, as DNA: TGTGCCAGCAGCTTAATGGGCAATCAGCCCCAGCATTTT. V usage is TRBV7-2 and J usage is TRBJ1-5, with D unclear. In germline, CDR1 is SGHTA, CDR2 FQGNSA. Trimming removed 2 bases at V and 2 bases at J, with 4 bases between. The CDR3 is made up of 13 amino acids.

This clone was seen once. V usage is TRBV6-1 and J usage is TRBJ1-4; TRBD1 agrees at 11 bases. Germline trimming cut 5 bases from V and 7 bases from J; bases unmatched to any gene: 3. CDR1 is MNHNS, CDR2 SASEGT, per germline. CDR3 length equals 14 residues. The CDR3 region is CASSWTGGSEKLFF. CDR3 in DNA: TGTGCCAGCAGTTGGACAGGGGGCTCTGAAAAACTGTTTTTT.

V is TRBV6-1 and J is TRBJ2-1; D possibly corresponds to TRBD2 (5 bases). Germline V lookup: CDR1 MNHNS, CDR2 SASEGT. Trimming shortened V by 9 bases and J by 10 bases, and 22 bases separated the two germline ends. The CDR3 sequence is 14 residues long. CDR3 bases: TGTGCCAGTGCGCTCGGAGGTGGTGTCCGGGAGCAGTTCTTC. This translates into CASALGGGVREQFF.

The chain employs TRBV30 and TRBJ1-3; D remains ambiguous. V lost 0 bases, J lost 0 bases, and 12 bases lay in between. Germline-derived CDR1 and CDR2 are GTSNPN and SVGIG (reference sequence). This CDR3 is built from 16 residues. The CDR3 is CAWSVLGGSSGNTIYF. DNA of the CDR3: TGTGCCTGGAGTGTATTAGGTGGGTCCTCTGGAAACACCATATATTTT.

This clone was seen more than once but under ten times. The rearrangement links TRBV4-2 to TRBJ2-7; a possible D gene is TRBD1 (6 bases). The CDR3 extends over 14 amino acids. Trimming stripped 1 base from V and 1 base from J, with 8 bases between. Germline loops: CDR1 LGHNA, CDR2 YNFKEQ. As DNA, the CDR3 is TGTGCCAGCAGCCAAGGAGGACAGTCCTACGAGCAGTACTTC. Translation gives CASSQGGQSYEQYF.

This rearrangement joins TRBV7-2 to TRBJ2-1, with a possible D match to TRBD1 (6 bases). Germline V lookup: CDR1 SGHTA, CDR2 FQGNSA. The CDR3 is 15 residues long. The germline V and J ends were trimmed by 2 bases and 5 bases, with 13 bases remaining between them. The CDR3: CASSLRGTKNNEQFF. CDR3 sequence (DNA): TGTGCCAGCAGCTTACGAGGGACAAAAAACAATGAGCAGTTCTTC.

The chain couples TRBV5-6 to TRBJ1-1; weak D call: TRBD1 (6 bases). This CDR3 is 12 amino acids long. Germline assignment: CDR1 SGHDT and CDR2 YYEEEE. The V and J ends lost 5 bases and 10 bases respectively, with 15 bases between them. CDR3 sequence: CASRRQDGAAFF. Here the CDR3 DNA reads TGTGCCAGCAGGCGACAGGACGGCGCAGCTTTCTTT.

This chain connects TRBV27 to TRBJ1-1; 7 nucleotides match TRBD1. Per germline, CDR1 MNHEY and CDR2 SMNVEV (reference sequence). Trimming took 6 bases from V and 8 from J; bases not matched to a gene: 9. The CDR3 sequence is 13 residues long. In DNA, the CDR3 is TGTGCCAGCAGGGACCGGACAGGTCTCGAAGCTTTCTTT. Its translation is CASRDRTGLEAFF.

The genes are TRBV4-1 and TRBJ1-3; 8 bases are shared with TRBD1. Germline lookup yields CDR1 MGHRA and CDR2 YSYEKL. The ends lost 0 bases at V and 5 bases at J; junction bases unmatched: 3. The CDR3 covers 15 residues. The CDR3 sequence is CASSQDPGGRNTIYF. The CDR3 nucleotides read TGCGCCAGCAGCCAAGATCCAGGGGGCCGAAACACCATATATTTT.

This chain joins TRBV6-1 and TRBJ2-1; 7 positions match TRBD1. Germline V lookup: CDR1 MNHNS, CDR2 SASEGT. V was clipped by 5 bases and J by 5 bases; unmatched bases: 3. CDR3 length equals 13 residues. The CDR3 sequence: CASSWDRNNEQFF. The CDR3 nucleotides read TGTGCCAGCAGTTGGGACAGAAACAATGAGCAGTTCTTC.

This chain uses TRBV28 with TRBJ2-1; 8 positions agree with TRBD1. Germline CDR1 and CDR2: MDHEN and SYDVKM. The CDR3 runs 14 residues. With V trimmed by 3 bases and J by 6 bases, 4 bases remained unmatched. CDR3 coding DNA: TGTGCCAGCAGTTTTCAGGGGGCTCTCAATGAGCAGTTCTTC. This gives the protein CASSFQGALNEQFF.